This TCR beta chain was found in a study of technical replicates of blood from several donors. This CDR3 has 12 residues. V was clipped by 11 bases and J by 2 bases, with 13 bases between them. The germline V gene has CDR1 MNHEY and CDR2 SVGAGI. The data were produced by immunoSEQ multiplex PCR, yet TCRdb's version contains in-frame clones alone and is incomplete. The sample has tens of thousands of clones, roughly 91% seen once; the top ten hold around 4.4%. The sequencing input was PBMCs. The chain couples TRBV6-5 to TRBJ2-7; no reliable D call. The clonotype originates from a human donor in good health. Some clones in this sample may be carry-over from other donors' samples. Here the CDR3 DNA reads TGTGCCGTCGGTCAGACAACCTACGAGCAGTACTTC. Protein product: CAVGQTTYEQYF.